This TCR beta chain stems from a study of T cells in Graves' hyperthyroidism and ophthalmopathy. In regard to this clonotype: Antigen unknown.

Deletions cut 3 bases from V and 10 bases from J, with 10 bases between. The CDR3 is 12 residues long. In germline, CDR1 is SGHDN, CDR2 FVKESK. Researchers took RNA transcripts and amplified the TCR beta CDR3 regions from them. First-round RT-PCR with HTBI primers amplified the TCR CDR3 region. MiXCR, applied by TCRdb to the multiplex PCR reads, yields one record per CDR3 protein. Of about 530,000 distinct CDR3 sequences in the sample, 17% are singletons; the top ten hold under 20%. Study-wide results and limits: Most expanded thyroid clonotypes above 0.001 also appeared in blood.

The rearrangement uses TRBV14 and TRBJ2-4; maybe TRBD2 (6 bases). The sequenced sample consisted of blood. The receptor comes from a woman between 18 and 29 years old with Graves' ophthalmopathy. The CDR3 region has the DNA TGTGCCAGCAGCCAGGGGGGACCGATTCAGTACTTC. Translation: CASSQGGPIQYF.